The 8 T cell receptor beta chains in this list originate from one sample, sequenced in a study of blood T cell repertoires in COVID-19. Only in-frame clones appear in the TCRdb table, and some are missing; sequencing was by immunoSEQ multiplex PCR. The profile shows some 250,000 clones, approximately 86% of them singletons. Sequences were obtained from peripheral blood. The receptor set was obtained from a woman aged 70-85 years with active or convalescent COVID-19.

J is TRBJ1-1 and V is TRBV6-2 or TRBV6-3; no clear D gene. Germline CDR1 and CDR2: MNHEY and SVGEGT. V lost 0 bases and J lost 6, with 8 bases in between. This CDR3 is 13 amino acids long. CDR3 nucleotide sequence: TGTGCCAGCAGTTACTCAGCGGGCCCTGAAGCTTTCTTT. Its protein is CASSYSAGPEAFF.

The chain is built from TRBV19 and TRBJ1-6; 7 bases align to TRBD1. Germline CDR1 LNHDA, CDR2 SQIVND (reference sequence). V shed 1 base, J shed 6 bases, and the junction held 9 bases outside the gene matches. CDR3 length equals 17 residues. The DNA for the CDR3 is TGTGCCAGTAGTATAGGTGGGCGGACAGGCCTTAATTCACCCCTCCACTTT. Translating gives CASSIGGRTGLNSPLHF.

The rearrangement uses TRBV11-2 and TRBJ2-1, with TRBD2 as a possible D gene (6 bases). This CDR3 spans 15 amino acids. Germline CDR1 reads SGHAT; CDR2 reads FQNNGV. Trimming cost V 5 bases and J 6 bases, with 17 bases left between them. The DNA for the CDR3 is TGTGCCAGCAGCCCCCCCCGGGGAGCGGGCAATGAGCAGTTCTTC. This translates into CASSPPRGAGNEQFF. The variable domain in full, with the rest retrieved from reference TRBV11-2 and TRBJ2-1, is EAGVAQSPRYKIIEKRQSVAFWCNPISGHATLYWYQQILGQGPKLLIQFQNNGVVDDSQLPKDRFSAERLKGVDSTLKIQPAKLEDSAVYLCASSPPRGAGNEQFFGPGTRLTVL.

The V gene is TRBV24-1, the J gene TRBJ2-2; 13 bases fit TRBD2. The CDR3 has 16 amino acids. In germline, CDR1 is KGHDR, CDR2 SFDVKD. The trim removed 0 bases at V and 7 bases at J, leaving 1 base unmatched. CDR3 residues: CATSDLRTSGGGELFF. DNA of the CDR3: TGTGCCACCAGTGATTTGCGGACTAGCGGGGGCGGGGAGCTGTTTTTT.

The chain links TRBV7-6 to TRBJ1-5; D not resolved. V was cut by 1 base and J by 3 bases, with 7 bases left in between. The CDR3 extends over 14 amino acids. Germline V CDR1 and CDR2: SGHVS, FNYEAQ. CDR3 nucleotides: TGTGCCAGCAGCTTAGGGCACCTCAATCAGCCCCAGCATTTT. Residues: CASSLGHLNQPQHF. Based on the CDR3 plus reference TRBV7-6 and TRBJ1-5, the full variable domain is GAGVSQSPRYKVTKRGQDVALRCDPISGHVSLYWYRQALGQGPEFLTYFNYEAQQDKSGLPNDRFSAERPEGSISTLTIQRTEQRDSAMYRCASSLGHLNQPQHFGDGTRLSIL.

V is TRBV19 and J is TRBJ2-5; D might be TRBD2 (5 bases). Germline V CDR1 and CDR2: LNHDA, SQIVND (reference sequence). Trimming removed 3 bases from V and 5 bases from J, with 7 bases in between. This CDR3 contains 12 residues. The CDR3 DNA reads as TGTGCCAGTAGTATTGGGGAGGAGACCCAGTACTTC. It yields the protein CASSIGEETQYF.

The rearrangement links TRBV6-6 to TRBJ2-7; D is possibly TRBD1 (6 bases). CDR3 size: 13 residues. The germline CDR1 and CDR2 sequences are MNHNY and SVGAGI (reference sequence). V lost 6 bases and J 3 bases, leaving 12 bases between the germline ends. CDR3 residues: CASSTLQGYEQYF. In DNA form, the CDR3 reads TGTGCCAGCAGCACACTACAGGGCTACGAGCAGTACTTC.

The chain employs TRBV7-2 and TRBJ2-3; D remains unclear. The CDR3 is 13 residues long. Germline CDR1 is SGHTA and CDR2 is FQGNSA. V gave up 3 bases and J gave up 6 bases, with 10 bases separating them. The CDR3 coding sequence is TGTGCCAGCAGCTTCTTACTCTGGGATACGCAGTATTTT. Protein sequence: CASSFLLWDTQYF. The whole variable domain, filled in from reference TRBV7-2 and TRBJ2-3, reads GAGVSQSPSNKVTEKGKDVELRCDPISGHTALYWYRQSLGQGLEFLIYFQGNSAPDKSGLPSDRFSAERTGGSVSTLTIQRTQQEDSAVYLCASSFLLWDTQYFGPGTRLTVL.